This paragraph reports one T cell receptor (beta chain). This CDR3 has 15 amino acids. Looked up from germline, CDR1 is SGHVS and CDR2 is FQNEAQ. Trimming shortened V by 3 bases and J by 0 bases, and 12 bases separated the two germline ends. The data originate from a study of blood T cell repertoires in COVID-19. Overall study: The study drew acute and convalescent COVID-19 samples from the United States, Italy and Spain.

Patients at the Seattle site were enrolled during active infection and followed longitudinally. As originally analysed: Scientists estimated how many nucleated cells there were by amplifying reference gene primers. The assay was immunoSEQ multiplex PCR, and TCRdb's table has in-frame clones only and misses some. V and J calls plus clone size are reproduced from that table; the DNA served to infer D and trimming. The table has 150,000 to 180,000 clones, roughly 80% seen once. The chain combines TRBV7-8 with TRBJ2-7; possibly TRBD2 for D (5 bases). The sequence came from a woman in her fifties or sixties with COVID-19, enrolled during active disease. The sample taken for sequencing was peripheral blood. The CDR3 protein is CASSLGRTNSYEQYF. The CDR3 DNA sequence: TGTGCCAGCAGCTTGGGGAGAACCAACTCCTACGAGCAGTACTTC.